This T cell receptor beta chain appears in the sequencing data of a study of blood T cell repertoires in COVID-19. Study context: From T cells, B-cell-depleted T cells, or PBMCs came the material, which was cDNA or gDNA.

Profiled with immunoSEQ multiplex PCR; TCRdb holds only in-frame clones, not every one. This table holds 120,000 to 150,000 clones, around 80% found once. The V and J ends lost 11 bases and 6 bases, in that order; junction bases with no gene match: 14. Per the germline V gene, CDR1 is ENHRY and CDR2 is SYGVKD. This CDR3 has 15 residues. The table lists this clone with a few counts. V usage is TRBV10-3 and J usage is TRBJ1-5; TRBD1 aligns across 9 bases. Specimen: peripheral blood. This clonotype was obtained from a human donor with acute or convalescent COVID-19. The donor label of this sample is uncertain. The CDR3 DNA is TGTGCCGCGGGACAGGGTTTACAAAGGGGTCAGCCCCAGCATTTT. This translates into CAAGQGLQRGQPQHF.